These 17 T cell receptor beta chains came from one sample sequenced in a study of control samples from healthy donors and cancer patients. Profiled with immunoSEQ multiplex PCR; TCRdb holds only in-frame clones, not every one. The table records approximately 52,000 clones, approximately 85% of them present only once. Sequencing used blood. These receptors originate from a man aged 50 to 59 in good health.

This clone was recorded once. The rearrangement links TRBV2 to TRBJ2-6; no clear D gene. Deletions cut 8 bases from V and 0 bases from J, with 8 bases between. The length of the CDR3 is 14 residues. CDR1 is SNHLY, CDR2 FYNNEI, per germline. CDR3 in amino acids: CASVPLSGANVLTF. The DNA for the CDR3 is TGTGCCAGCGTCCCCCTCTCTGGGGCCAACGTCCTGACTTTC.

The chain uses TRBV28 and TRBJ1-4; D is uncertain. Germline CDR1 MDHEN, CDR2 SYDVKM. This CDR3 contains 12 residues. Trimming stripped 6 bases from V and 5 bases from J, with 7 bases between. The CDR3 loop reads CASRWGNEKLFF. The CDR3 coding sequence is TGTGCCAGCAGGTGGGGAAATGAAAAACTGTTTTTT.

The chain combines TRBV18 with TRBJ2-5; no clear D gene. V gave up 6 bases and J gave up 5 bases, with 19 bases separating them. This CDR3 region has 15 residues. CDR1 and CDR2 from the germline V gene are KGHSH and LQKENI. This CDR3 is CASSPRISGDETQYF. Written as DNA, the CDR3 is TGTGCCAGCTCCCCTAGAATAAGTGGGGATGAGACCCAGTACTTC.

The rearrangement links TRBV7-3 to TRBJ1-6, with TRBD1 matching 9 bases. Germline V gene lookup returns CDR1 SGHTA and CDR2 FQGTGA. Trimming removed 3 bases from V and 6 bases from J; junction bases left unmatched: 9. The CDR3 totals 17 residues. Here the CDR3 reads CASSLGIGQGFNSPLHF. Written as DNA, the CDR3 is TGTGCCAGCAGCTTGGGGATAGGACAGGGGTTTAATTCACCCCTCCACTTT.

This clone occurred once. This chain links TRBV10-1 with TRBJ2-3; TRBD2 aligns across 12 bases. There are 18 residues in the CDR3. Germline V gene lookup returns CDR1 WNHNN and CDR2 SYGVQD (reference sequence). The junction had 9 bases not matched to a gene; V was cut back by 2 bases and J by 3 bases. The CDR3 DNA reads TGCGCCAGCAGTGAGCATCTAGCGGGAGGGATTGGAACAGATACGCAGTATTTT. It yields the protein CASSEHLAGGIGTDTQYF.

The count of this clone is one. V usage is TRBV7-8 and J usage is TRBJ2-3; D ambiguous. The V end was cut by 1 base, the J end by 4 bases, with 6 bases between. The germline CDR1 and CDR2 sequences are SGHVS and FQNEAQ. The CDR3 runs to 13 residues. The CDR3 region has the DNA TGTGCCAGCAGCTTAGAACTCCCAGATACGCAGTATTTT. Translated, it gives CASSLELPDTQYF.

This clone showed up just once. This rearrangement joins TRBV27 to TRBJ1-6; possible D gene TRBD1, 6 bases. The CDR3 has 16 amino acids. V lost 6 bases, J lost 0 bases, and 12 bases lay in between. The germline gives CDR1 MNHEY, CDR2 SMNVEV (reference sequence). The CDR3 DNA follows: TGTGCCAGCAGAACAGGGTCAAGCTCCTATAATTCACCCCTCCACTTT. Its protein product is CASRTGSSSYNSPLHF.

V gene TRBV6-1 combines with J gene TRBJ2-7; D unresolved. Germline CDR1 MNHNS, CDR2 SASEGT. V gave up 0 bases and J gave up 0 bases, with 12 bases separating them. This CDR3 has 16 residues. The CDR3 bases are TGTGCCAGCAGTGAAGCGGCTGGAGCTCGCTCCTACGAGCAGTACTTC. Translating it yields CASSEAAGARSYEQYF.

The chain employs TRBV7-9 and TRBJ2-7; D gene ambiguous. Trimming took 5 bases from V and 0 from J, leaving 8 bases between them. The germline gives CDR1 SEHNR, CDR2 FQNEAQ (reference sequence). The CDR3 contains 13 residues. The CDR3 region is CASSPDTSYEQYF. In DNA form, the CDR3 reads TGTGCCAGCAGCCCCGACACCTCCTACGAGCAGTACTTC.

The chain joins TRBV6-5 to TRBJ2-5; D is uncertain. The CDR3 is 14 amino acids. Per the germline V gene, CDR1 is MNHEY and CDR2 is SVGAGI. Trimming cost V 6 bases and J 1 base, with 12 bases left between them. CDR3 sequence: CASSPPGVQETQYF. The DNA for the CDR3 is TGTGCCAGCAGCCCCCCTGGGGTCCAAGAGACCCAGTACTTC.

The V gene is TRBV6-5, the J gene TRBJ1-2; no definite D call. The CDR3 is 14 amino acids. V was cut by 2 bases and J by 0 bases, with 7 bases left in between. Germline values: CDR1 MNHEY, CDR2 SVGAGI. The CDR3, as DNA: TGTGCCAGCAGTTACGGTGGGGCTAACTATGGCTACACCTTC. Translation gives CASSYGGANYGYTF.

This chain connects TRBV20-1 to TRBJ2-5, with D perhaps TRBD1 or TRBD2 (5 bases each). The V gene lost 4 bases and the J gene lost 7 bases, with 10 bases spanning the gap. CDR1 DFQATT and CDR2 SNEGSKA come from the germline V gene (reference sequence). The CDR3 totals 11 residues. The CDR3 spells CSAKGPGTQYF. CDR3 in DNA: TGCAGTGCTAAGGGACCGGGGACCCAGTACTTC.

The chain employs TRBV10-1 and TRBJ2-1; D perhaps matches TRBD2 (6 bases). Between the trimmed V and J ends, which lost 5 bases and 9 bases, there was a span of 17 bases. The CDR3 runs 14 residues. The germline V gene encodes CDR1 WNHNN and CDR2 SYGVQD (reference sequence). The CDR3 DNA is TGCGCCAGCAGTCCCCAGGGACTCCCCGTTGAGCAGTTCTTC. It encodes CASSPQGLPVEQFF.

A single count supports this clone. The CDR3 DNA sequence: TGTGCCAGCAGTTTACAGGATGGGGTCACAGATACGCAGTATTTT. Translation: CASSLQDGVTDTQYF. The J gene is TRBJ2-3, the V gene TRBV27; no clear D. The CDR3 extends over 15 amino acids. V lost 2 bases, J lost 2 bases, and 11 bases lay in between. Germline V gene lookup returns CDR1 MNHEY and CDR2 SMNVEV (reference sequence).

The chain carries TRBV12-5 and TRBJ2-1, with unresolved D. Looked up from germline, CDR1 is LGHNT and CDR2 is FRNRAP. The CDR3 runs to 13 residues. Trimming left V 1 base short and J 3 bases short, with 4 bases between. The CDR3 here is CASGLEGYNEQFF. CDR3 nucleotides: TGTGCTAGTGGTTTGGAGGGCTACAATGAGCAGTTCTTC.

CDR3 coding DNA: TGTGCCAGTAGTATGATCAAAGGGTCTGAAAAACTGTTTTTT. Translated: CASSMIKGSEKLFF. This chain joins TRBV19 and TRBJ1-4; D not resolved. This CDR3 spans 14 amino acids. V gave up 3 bases and J gave up 7 bases, with 12 bases separating them. Germline V lookup: CDR1 LNHDA, CDR2 SQIVND (reference sequence).

This clone was seen just once. J is TRBJ2-6 and V is TRBV15, with D unclear. This CDR3 spans 18 amino acids. The germline gives CDR1 LNHNV, CDR2 YYDKDF (reference sequence). The V end lost 1 base, the J end lost 1 base, and 14 bases lay between the germline ends. The CDR3 loop is CATSRGAGLSSGANVLTF. CDR3 DNA sequence: TGTGCCACCAGCAGAGGTGCAGGATTGTCATCTGGGGCCAACGTCCTGACTTTC. The whole variable domain, remainder taken from reference TRBV15 and TRBJ2-6, is DAMVIQNPRYQVTQFGKPVTLSCSQTLNHNVMYWYQQKSSQAPKLLFHYYDKDFNNEADTPDNFQSRRPNTSFCFLDIRSPGLGDTAMYLCATSRGAGLSSGANVLTFGAGSRLTVL.